These 25 T cell receptor beta chains originate from one sample sequenced in a study of cytomegalovirus exposure and HLA in healthy donors. Use of 60 Vbeta and 13 Jbeta primers characterized the PCR. The data were produced by immunoSEQ multiplex PCR, yet TCRdb's version contains in-frame clones alone and is incomplete. The table includes 150,000 to 160,000 clones, approximately 69% detected once. Sequencing was carried out using PBMCs. These receptor sequences come from a man younger than 45 in good health and CMV-seronegative.

This clone was counted a few times. The chain combines TRBV5-1 with TRBJ2-1; 8 nucleotides line up with TRBD2. The germline gives CDR1 SGHRS, CDR2 YFSETQ. The ends lost 1 base at V and 2 bases at J; junction bases unmatched: 2. The CDR3 spans 15 residues. The CDR3 loop reads CASSLNGGAYNEQFF. The CDR3 DNA sequence: TGCGCCAGCAGCTTGAACGGGGGGGCCTACAATGAGCAGTTCTTC.

The V gene is TRBV27, the J gene TRBJ2-1; weak D call: TRBD1 (6 bases). The CDR3 loop spans 15 amino acids. The V and J ends lost 4 bases and 0 bases respectively, with 10 bases between them. Germline V gene data show CDR1 as MNHEY and CDR2 as SMNVEV (reference sequence). CDR3 in amino acids: CASSYRDNSYNEQFF. CDR3 DNA: TGTGCCAGCAGTTACCGGGACAACTCCTACAATGAGCAGTTCTTC.

The chain is built from TRBV5-4 and TRBJ1-1, with D possibly matching TRBD1 (6 bases). Trimming took 4 bases from V and 2 from J, leaving 9 bases between them. This CDR3 region has 13 residues. CDR1 is SGHNT and CDR2 is YYREEE in the germline V gene (reference sequence). The CDR3, as DNA: TGTGCCAGCAGCAGACAGGCCAACACTGAAGCTTTCTTT. This gives the protein CASSRQANTEAFF.

The rearrangement joins TRBV7-9 to TRBJ2-3; 11 bases are shared with TRBD2. Germline-derived CDR1 and CDR2 are SEHNR and FQNEAQ (reference sequence). The J segment lost 3 bases and the V segment lost 5 bases, leaving 4 bases of the junction unmatched. The length of the CDR3 is 15 residues. The CDR3 is CASSTTSGETDTQYF. The CDR3 nucleotides read TGTGCCAGCAGCACGACTAGCGGGGAGACAGATACGCAGTATTTT.

The chain links TRBV5-1 to TRBJ1-1; 10 positions agree with TRBD1. With 4 bases clipped from V and 9 bases from J, the junction kept 0 bases outside the gene matches. Germline CDR1 is SGHRS and CDR2 is YFSETQ. This CDR3 has 11 amino acids. CDR3 nucleotide sequence: TGCGCCAGCAGCGACAGGGGGCAAGCTTTCTTT. Translating gives CASSDRGQAFF.

The chain is built from TRBV10-3 and TRBJ2-2, with 15 bases aligning to TRBD2. The CDR3 extends over 19 amino acids. V was clipped by 6 bases and J by 2 bases; unmatched bases: 10. Germline values: CDR1 ENHRY, CDR2 SYGVKD. The CDR3 bases are TGTGCCATCAGCTATGGACTAGCGGGGGGGCACGGTAACACCGGGGAGCTGTTTTTT. The encoded protein is CAISYGLAGGHGNTGELFF.

CDR3 sequence: CASSPTRGKGNTGELFF. The DNA for the CDR3 is TGTGCCAGCTCACCGACCAGGGGGAAGGGGAACACCGGGGAGCTGTTTTTT. The J gene is TRBJ2-2, the V gene TRBV18; 7 nucleotides match TRBD1. The V gene's germline CDR1 is KGHSH and CDR2 LQKENI. Trimming at V came to 3 bases and at J to 1 base, leaving 8 bases not matched to a gene. CDR3 length: 17 residues.

Turning to this clone: The junction does not match germline at one end; this may be a read error. This rearrangement joins TRBV5-6 to TRBJ1-2; D perhaps matches TRBD1 (6 bases). The CDR3 is 15 amino acids. Germline V gene data show CDR1 as SGHDT and CDR2 as YYEEEE. This chain's CDR3 is CASSIGTKLHYGYPF. CDR3 nucleotides: TGTGCCAGCAGCATCGGGACAAAATTGCACTATGGCTACCCCTTC.

Only one count was recorded for this clone. V is TRBV6-5 and J is TRBJ2-5; 8 bases are shared with TRBD2. This CDR3 is built from 14 residues. After removal of 4 bases from V and 3 bases from J, the junction contained 4 bases not matched to a gene. Germline CDR1 MNHEY, CDR2 SVGAGI. The CDR3 nucleotides read TGTGCCAGCAGTTTACGGCGGGGGGAAGAGACCCAGTACTTC. It yields the protein CASSLRRGEETQYF.

This clone was detected ten times or more. The V gene is TRBV4-3, the J gene TRBJ1-1; 10 bases align to TRBD1. The trim removed 4 bases at V and 8 bases at J, leaving 7 bases unmatched. The germline V gene encodes CDR1 LGHNA and CDR2 YSLEER. The CDR3 is 14 residues long. For the CDR3, the DNA is TGCGCCAGCAGCCTCGGGACAGGGGTGGCAGAAGCTTTCTTT. This gives the protein CASSLGTGVAEAFF.

About this clone: This CDR3 is also generated by other DNA sequences in the sample. The V call is TRBV19, the J call TRBJ1-5; D gene uncertain. The CDR3 runs to 11 residues. Looked up from germline, CDR1 is LNHDA and CDR2 is SQIVND (reference sequence). V gave up 5 bases and J gave up 6 bases, with 5 bases separating them. CDR3 in amino acids: CASSRGQPQHF. The CDR3 DNA sequence: TGTGCCAGTAGTCGCGGTCAGCCCCAGCATTTT.

The V gene is TRBV7-2, the J gene TRBJ2-2, with D maybe TRBD1 (6 bases). The V gene lost 8 bases and the J gene lost 4 bases, with 17 bases spanning the gap. The CDR3 runs 15 residues. From germline, CDR1 is SGHTA and CDR2 FQGNSA. The chain's CDR3 is CASGPRTVPTGELFF. The CDR3 DNA reads TGTGCCAGCGGCCCCAGGACAGTTCCCACCGGGGAGCTGTTTTTT.

This clone was seen only a few times. The chain uses TRBV6-1 and TRBJ2-1; TRBD1 aligns across 8 bases. The germline V gene has CDR1 MNHNS and CDR2 SASEGT. V shed 4 bases and J 1 base; nucleotides not matched to a gene: 3. The CDR3 totals 15 residues. The DNA for the CDR3 is TGTGCCAGCAGTGTGGACAGGGATTCCTACAATGAGCAGTTCTTC. It yields the protein CASSVDRDSYNEQFF.

The chain recombines TRBV18 with TRBJ2-2; 9 nucleotides align to TRBD1. V was pared by 5 bases and J by 2 bases, with 6 bases of the junction left unmatched. The CDR3 has 16 amino acids. The germline CDR1 and CDR2 sequences are KGHSH and LQKENI. DNA of the CDR3: TGTGCCAGCTCAGTTACAGGGGGCACCAACACCGGGGAGCTGTTTTTT. It translates to CASSVTGGTNTGELFF.

This clone was seen more than once but under ten times. The chain recombines TRBV27 with TRBJ1-2, with D possibly being TRBD1 (5 bases). The length of the CDR3 is 19 residues. Trimming shortened V by 5 bases and J by 3 bases, and 28 bases separated the two germline ends. Germline V gene data show CDR1 as MNHEY and CDR2 as SMNVEV (reference sequence). CDR3 sequence (DNA): TGTGCCAGCAGTCTCCGACTGGGCCGTCGGGGGGAGAGAGACTATGGCTACACCTTC. Its translation is CASSLRLGRRGERDYGYTF.

The chain employs TRBV13 and TRBJ2-7; possibly TRBD2 for D (5 bases). CDR1 is PRHDT and CDR2 is FYEKMQ in the germline V gene (reference sequence). The CDR3 is 17 amino acids. V dropped 0 bases and J dropped 1 base, with 16 bases sitting between them. CDR3 sequence: CASSLGPGEDGSYEQYF. Written as DNA, the CDR3 is TGTGCCAGCAGCTTAGGCCCCGGGGAAGATGGATCCTACGAGCAGTACTTC.

This clone showed up just a few times. The chain links TRBV19 to TRBJ1-1, with TRBD1 as a possible D gene (6 bases). The CDR3 loop spans 16 amino acids. Trimming pared 7 bases from V and 1 base from J, leaving 19 bases between. The germline CDR1 and CDR2 sequences are LNHDA and SQIVND (reference sequence). Written as DNA, the CDR3 is TGTGCCAGTACCTATTCTGGGCGGGGGGCGAACACTGAAGCTTTCTTT. Translated, it gives CASTYSGRGANTEAFF.

The J gene is TRBJ1-4, the V gene TRBV30; the D is unclear. The V and J ends lost 0 bases and 4 bases respectively, with 9 bases between them. The length of the CDR3 is 14 residues. Per the germline V gene, CDR1 is GTSNPN and CDR2 is SVGIG (reference sequence). CDR3 bases: TGTGCCTGGAGTGTACGCGGTATTAATGAAAAACTGTTTTTT. It codes for CAWSVRGINEKLFF.

This chain joins TRBV5-1 and TRBJ2-5, with 8 bases identical to TRBD2. The length of the CDR3 is 15 residues. Germline CDR1 and CDR2: SGHRS and YFSETQ. V lost 0 bases, J lost 7 bases, and 8 bases stayed unmatched. CDR3 DNA sequence: TGCGCCAGCAGCTTGGTGGCTAGCGGGCCCCCGACCCAGTACTTC. Translation gives CASSLVASGPPTQYF.

The chain joins TRBV7-8 to TRBJ2-1; 7 positions match TRBD1. Germline loops: CDR1 SGHVS, CDR2 FQNEAQ. The CDR3 extends over 16 amino acids. J was trimmed by 4 bases and V by 0 bases; bases with no gene match: 6. Here the CDR3 reads CASSLAGDSGYNEQFF. The CDR3 nucleotides are TGTGCCAGCAGCTTAGCGGGGGACAGCGGATACAATGAGCAGTTCTTC.

On this clone itself: The junction departs from the called germline gene at one end, perhaps through a read error. The chain joins TRBV29-1 to TRBJ1-2, with D perhaps matching TRBD1 (6 bases). The germline CDR1 and CDR2 sequences are SQVTM and ANQGSEA. This CDR3 has 13 residues. The CDR3 nucleotides are TGCAGCGTTGAAAAGGGGGACAACTATGGCTACCCCTTC. Translation gives CSVEKGDNYGYPF.

This chain uses TRBV5-1 with TRBJ1-4, with TRBD1 identical over 9 bases. This CDR3 comprises 15 residues. Germline V gives CDR1 SGHRS, CDR2 YFSETQ. V lost 4 bases, J lost 8 bases, and 9 bases stayed unmatched. CDR3 loop: CASSTQQGAREKLFF. The DNA of the CDR3 is TGCGCCAGCAGCACCCAACAGGGGGCGAGGGAAAAACTGTTTTTT.

This clone was detected a few times. This sequence joins TRBV7-9 and TRBJ2-5; 7 bases line up with TRBD1. The junction had 7 bases not matched to a gene; V was cut back by 3 bases and J by 3 bases. The germline gives CDR1 SEHNR, CDR2 FQNEAQ (reference sequence). There are 15 residues in the CDR3. DNA for the CDR3: TGTGCCAGCAGCTTGACGGGGACAGTAAAAGAGACCCAGTACTTC. It translates to CASSLTGTVKETQYF.

The genes are TRBV5-6 and TRBJ2-7; TRBD1 agrees at 10 bases. The V gene's germline CDR1 is SGHDT and CDR2 YYEEEE. This CDR3 has 14 amino acids. V lost 5 bases, J lost 6 bases, and 8 bases stayed unmatched. The CDR3 here is CASRPGTGVSEQYF. The CDR3, as DNA: TGTGCCAGCAGACCCGGGACAGGGGTAAGCGAGCAGTACTTC. Full variable domain (remainder filled in from reference TRBV5-6 and TRBJ2-7): DAGVTQSPTHLIKTRGQQVTLRCSPKSGHDTVSWYQQALGQGPQFIFQYYEEEERQRGNFPDRFSGHQFPNYSSELNVNALLLGDSALYLCASRPGTGVSEQYFGPGTRLTVT.

The V and J genes are TRBV11-2 and TRBJ1-2; D is unclear. V shed 2 bases and J shed 7 bases, with 11 bases lying between them. CDR1 and CDR2 from the germline V gene are SGHAT and FQNNGV. The CDR3 runs to 13 residues. CDR3: CASSLSGRSGYTF. The CDR3 DNA reads TGTGCCAGCAGCTTATCCGGGAGGAGTGGCTACACCTTC.